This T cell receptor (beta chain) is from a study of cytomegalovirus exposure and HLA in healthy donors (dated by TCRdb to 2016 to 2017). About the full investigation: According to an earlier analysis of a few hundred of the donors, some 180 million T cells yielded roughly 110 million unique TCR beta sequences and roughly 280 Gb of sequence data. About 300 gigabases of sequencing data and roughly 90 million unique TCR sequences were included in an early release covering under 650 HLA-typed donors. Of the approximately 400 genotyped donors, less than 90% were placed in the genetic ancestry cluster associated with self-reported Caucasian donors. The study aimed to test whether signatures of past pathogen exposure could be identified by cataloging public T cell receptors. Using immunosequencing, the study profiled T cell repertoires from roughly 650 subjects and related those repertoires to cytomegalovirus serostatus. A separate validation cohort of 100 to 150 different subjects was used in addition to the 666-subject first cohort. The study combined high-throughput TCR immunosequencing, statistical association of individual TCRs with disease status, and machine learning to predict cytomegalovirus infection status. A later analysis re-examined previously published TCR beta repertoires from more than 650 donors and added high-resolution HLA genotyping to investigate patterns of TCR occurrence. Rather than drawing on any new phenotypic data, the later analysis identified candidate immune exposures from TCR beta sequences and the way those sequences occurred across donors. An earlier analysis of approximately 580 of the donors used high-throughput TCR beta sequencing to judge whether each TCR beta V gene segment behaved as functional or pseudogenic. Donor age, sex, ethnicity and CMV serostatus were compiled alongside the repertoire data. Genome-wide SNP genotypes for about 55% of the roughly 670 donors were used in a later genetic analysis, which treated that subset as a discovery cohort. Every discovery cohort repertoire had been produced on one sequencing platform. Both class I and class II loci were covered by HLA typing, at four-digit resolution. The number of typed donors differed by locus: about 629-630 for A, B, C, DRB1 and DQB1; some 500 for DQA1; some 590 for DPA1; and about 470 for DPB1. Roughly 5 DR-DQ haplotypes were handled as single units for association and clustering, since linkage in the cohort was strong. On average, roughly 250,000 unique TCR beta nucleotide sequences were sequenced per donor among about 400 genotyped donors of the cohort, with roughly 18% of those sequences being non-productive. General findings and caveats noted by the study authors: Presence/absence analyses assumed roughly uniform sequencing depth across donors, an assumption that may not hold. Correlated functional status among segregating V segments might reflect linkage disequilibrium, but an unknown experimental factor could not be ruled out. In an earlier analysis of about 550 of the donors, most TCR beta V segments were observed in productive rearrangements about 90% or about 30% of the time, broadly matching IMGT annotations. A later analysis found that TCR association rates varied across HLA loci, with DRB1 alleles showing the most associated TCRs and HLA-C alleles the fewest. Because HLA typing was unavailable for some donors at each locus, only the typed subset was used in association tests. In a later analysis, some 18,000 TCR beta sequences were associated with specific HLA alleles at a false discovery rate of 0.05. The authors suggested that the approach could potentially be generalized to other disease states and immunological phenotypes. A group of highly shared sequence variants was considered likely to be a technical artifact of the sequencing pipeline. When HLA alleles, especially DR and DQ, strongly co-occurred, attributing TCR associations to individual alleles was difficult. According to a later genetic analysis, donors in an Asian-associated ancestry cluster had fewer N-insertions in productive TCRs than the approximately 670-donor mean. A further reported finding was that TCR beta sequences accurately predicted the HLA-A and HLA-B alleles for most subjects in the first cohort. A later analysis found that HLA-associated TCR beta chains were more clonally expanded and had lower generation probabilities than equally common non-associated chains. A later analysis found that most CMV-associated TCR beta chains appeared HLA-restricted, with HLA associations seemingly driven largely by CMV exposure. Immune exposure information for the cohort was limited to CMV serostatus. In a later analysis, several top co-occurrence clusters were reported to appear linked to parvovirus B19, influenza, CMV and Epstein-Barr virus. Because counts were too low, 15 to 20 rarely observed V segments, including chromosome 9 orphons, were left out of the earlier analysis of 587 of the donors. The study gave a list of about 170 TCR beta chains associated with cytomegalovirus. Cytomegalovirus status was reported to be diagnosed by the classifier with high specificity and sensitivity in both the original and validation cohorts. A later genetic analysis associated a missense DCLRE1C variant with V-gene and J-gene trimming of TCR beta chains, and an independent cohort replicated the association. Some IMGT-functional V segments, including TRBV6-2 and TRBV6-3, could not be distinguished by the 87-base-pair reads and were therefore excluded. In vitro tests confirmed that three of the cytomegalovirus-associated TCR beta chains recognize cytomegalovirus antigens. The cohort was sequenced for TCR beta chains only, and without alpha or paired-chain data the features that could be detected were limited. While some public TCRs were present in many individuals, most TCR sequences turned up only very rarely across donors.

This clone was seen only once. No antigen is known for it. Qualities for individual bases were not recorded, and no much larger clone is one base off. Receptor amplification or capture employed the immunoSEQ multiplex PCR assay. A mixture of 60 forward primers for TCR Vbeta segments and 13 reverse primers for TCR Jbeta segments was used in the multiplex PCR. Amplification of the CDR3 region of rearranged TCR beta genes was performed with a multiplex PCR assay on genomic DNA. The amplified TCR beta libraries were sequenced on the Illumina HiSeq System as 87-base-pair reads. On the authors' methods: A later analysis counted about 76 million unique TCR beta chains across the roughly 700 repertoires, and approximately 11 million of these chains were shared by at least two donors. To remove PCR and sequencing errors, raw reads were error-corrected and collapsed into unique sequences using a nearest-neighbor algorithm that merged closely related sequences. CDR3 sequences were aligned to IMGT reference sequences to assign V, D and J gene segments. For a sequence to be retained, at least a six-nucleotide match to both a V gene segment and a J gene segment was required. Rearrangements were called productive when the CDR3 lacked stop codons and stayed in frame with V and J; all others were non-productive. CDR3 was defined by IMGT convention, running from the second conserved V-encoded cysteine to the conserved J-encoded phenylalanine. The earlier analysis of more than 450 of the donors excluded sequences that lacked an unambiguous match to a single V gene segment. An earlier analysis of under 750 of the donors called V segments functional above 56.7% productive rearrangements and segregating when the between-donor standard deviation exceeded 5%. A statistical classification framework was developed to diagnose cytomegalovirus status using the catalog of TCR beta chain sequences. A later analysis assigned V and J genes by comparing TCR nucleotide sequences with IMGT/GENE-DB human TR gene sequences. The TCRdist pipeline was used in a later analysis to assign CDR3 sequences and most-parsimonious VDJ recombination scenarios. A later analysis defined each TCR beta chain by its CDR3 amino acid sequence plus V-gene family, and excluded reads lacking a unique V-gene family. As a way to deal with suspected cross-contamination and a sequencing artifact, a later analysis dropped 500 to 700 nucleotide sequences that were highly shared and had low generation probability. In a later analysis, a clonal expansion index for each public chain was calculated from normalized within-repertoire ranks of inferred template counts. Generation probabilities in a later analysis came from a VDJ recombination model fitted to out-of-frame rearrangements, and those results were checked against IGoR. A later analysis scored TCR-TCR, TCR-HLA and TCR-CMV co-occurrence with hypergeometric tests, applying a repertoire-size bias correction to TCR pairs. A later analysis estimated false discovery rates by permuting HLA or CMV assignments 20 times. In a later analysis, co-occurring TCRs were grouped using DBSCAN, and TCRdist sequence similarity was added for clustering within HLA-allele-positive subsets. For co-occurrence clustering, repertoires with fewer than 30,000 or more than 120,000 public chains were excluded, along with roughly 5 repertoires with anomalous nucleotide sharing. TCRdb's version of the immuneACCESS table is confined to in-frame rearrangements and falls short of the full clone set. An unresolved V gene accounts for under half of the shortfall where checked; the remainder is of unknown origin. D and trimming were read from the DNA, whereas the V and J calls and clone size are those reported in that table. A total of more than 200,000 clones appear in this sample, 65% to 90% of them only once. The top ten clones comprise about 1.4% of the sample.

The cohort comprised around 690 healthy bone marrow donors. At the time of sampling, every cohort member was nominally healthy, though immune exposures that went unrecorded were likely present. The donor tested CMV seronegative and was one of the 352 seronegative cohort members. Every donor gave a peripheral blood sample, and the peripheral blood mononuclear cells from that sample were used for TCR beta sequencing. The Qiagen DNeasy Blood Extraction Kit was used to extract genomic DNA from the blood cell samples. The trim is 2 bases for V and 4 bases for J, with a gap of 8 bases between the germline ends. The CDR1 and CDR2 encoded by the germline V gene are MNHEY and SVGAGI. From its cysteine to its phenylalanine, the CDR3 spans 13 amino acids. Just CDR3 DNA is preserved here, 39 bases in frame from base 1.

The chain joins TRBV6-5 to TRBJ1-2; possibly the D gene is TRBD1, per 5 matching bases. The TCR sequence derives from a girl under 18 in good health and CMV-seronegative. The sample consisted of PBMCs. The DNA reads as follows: TGTGCCAGCAGTTACGGCAGGGTCTATGGCTACACCTTC. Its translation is CASSYGRVYGYTF.